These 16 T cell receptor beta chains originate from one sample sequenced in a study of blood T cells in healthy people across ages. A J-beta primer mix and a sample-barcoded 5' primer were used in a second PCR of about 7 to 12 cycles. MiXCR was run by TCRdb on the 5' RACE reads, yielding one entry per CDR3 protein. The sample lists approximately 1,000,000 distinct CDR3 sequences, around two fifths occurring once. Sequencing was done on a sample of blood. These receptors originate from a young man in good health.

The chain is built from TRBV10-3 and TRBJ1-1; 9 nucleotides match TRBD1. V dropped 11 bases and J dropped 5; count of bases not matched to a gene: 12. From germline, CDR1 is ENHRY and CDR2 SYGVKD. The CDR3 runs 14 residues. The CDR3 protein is CAVTQGQGMTEAFF. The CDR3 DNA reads TGTGCCGTTACTCAGGGACAGGGTATGACTGAAGCTTTCTTT.

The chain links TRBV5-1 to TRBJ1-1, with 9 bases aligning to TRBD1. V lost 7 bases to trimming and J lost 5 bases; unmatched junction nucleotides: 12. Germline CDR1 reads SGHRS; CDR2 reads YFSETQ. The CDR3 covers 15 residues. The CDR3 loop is CASGSVQGARTEAFF. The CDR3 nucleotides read TGCGCCAGCGGCTCCGTACAGGGGGCGCGGACTGAAGCTTTCTTT.

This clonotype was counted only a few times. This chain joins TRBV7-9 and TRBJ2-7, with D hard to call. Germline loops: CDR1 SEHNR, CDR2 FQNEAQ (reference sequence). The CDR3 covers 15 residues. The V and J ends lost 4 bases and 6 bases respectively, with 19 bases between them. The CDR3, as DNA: TGTGCCAGCAGCTGGGAAGACCTAAACCCTTGCGAGCAGTACTTC. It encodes CASSWEDLNPCEQYF.

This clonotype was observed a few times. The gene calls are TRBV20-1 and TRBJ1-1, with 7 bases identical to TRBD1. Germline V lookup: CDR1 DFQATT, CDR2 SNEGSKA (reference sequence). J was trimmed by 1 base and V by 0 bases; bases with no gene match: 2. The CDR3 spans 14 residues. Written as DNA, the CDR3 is TGCAGTGCTAGAGATGGGACAGCGAACACTGAAGCTTTCTTT. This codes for CSARDGTANTEAFF.

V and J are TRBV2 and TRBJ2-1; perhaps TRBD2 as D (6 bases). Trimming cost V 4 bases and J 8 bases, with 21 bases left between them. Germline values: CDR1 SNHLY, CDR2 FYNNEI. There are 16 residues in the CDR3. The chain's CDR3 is CASSGLLGEERDEQFF. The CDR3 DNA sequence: TGTGCCAGCAGTGGACTATTAGGGGAGGAAAGGGATGAGCAGTTCTTC.

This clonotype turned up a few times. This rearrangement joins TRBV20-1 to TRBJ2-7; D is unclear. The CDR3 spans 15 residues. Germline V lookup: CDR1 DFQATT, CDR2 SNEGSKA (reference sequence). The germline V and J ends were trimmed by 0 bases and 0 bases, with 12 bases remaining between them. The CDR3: CSARDPPSGSYEQYF. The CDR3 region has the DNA TGCAGTGCTAGAGACCCTCCTTCCGGCTCCTACGAGCAGTACTTC.

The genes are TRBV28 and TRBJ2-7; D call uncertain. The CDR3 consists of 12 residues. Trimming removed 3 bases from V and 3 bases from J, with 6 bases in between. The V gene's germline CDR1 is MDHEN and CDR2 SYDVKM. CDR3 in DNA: TGTGCCAGCAGTTTTTATAGCTACGAGCAGTACTTC. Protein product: CASSFYSYEQYF.

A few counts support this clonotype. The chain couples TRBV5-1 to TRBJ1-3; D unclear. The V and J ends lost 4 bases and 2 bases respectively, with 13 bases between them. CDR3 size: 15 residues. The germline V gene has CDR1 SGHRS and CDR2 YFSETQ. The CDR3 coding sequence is TGCGCCAGCAGCCCGGGAGGCCCCCCTGGAAACACCATATATTTT. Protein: CASSPGGPPGNTIYF.

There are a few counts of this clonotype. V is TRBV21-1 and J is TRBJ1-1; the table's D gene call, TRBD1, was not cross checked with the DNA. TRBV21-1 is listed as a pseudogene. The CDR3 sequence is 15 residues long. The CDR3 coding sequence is TGTGCCAGCAGCAAACCAAACAGGCTGAACACTGAAGCTTTCTTT. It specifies CASSKPNRLNTEAFF.

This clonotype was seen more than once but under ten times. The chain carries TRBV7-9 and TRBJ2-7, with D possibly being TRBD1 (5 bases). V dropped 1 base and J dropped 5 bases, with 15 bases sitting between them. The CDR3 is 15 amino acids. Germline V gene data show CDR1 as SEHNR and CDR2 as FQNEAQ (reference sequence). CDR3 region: CASSLVVQGRDEQYF. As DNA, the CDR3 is TGTGCCAGCAGCTTAGTAGTTCAGGGAAGGGACGAGCAGTACTTC.

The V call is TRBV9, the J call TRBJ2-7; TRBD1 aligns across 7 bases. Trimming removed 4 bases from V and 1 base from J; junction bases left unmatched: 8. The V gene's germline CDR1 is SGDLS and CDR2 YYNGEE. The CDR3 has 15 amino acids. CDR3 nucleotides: TGTGCCAGCAGCCTCGGGACAGCGAGGTCCTACGAGCAGTACTTC. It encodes CASSLGTARSYEQYF.

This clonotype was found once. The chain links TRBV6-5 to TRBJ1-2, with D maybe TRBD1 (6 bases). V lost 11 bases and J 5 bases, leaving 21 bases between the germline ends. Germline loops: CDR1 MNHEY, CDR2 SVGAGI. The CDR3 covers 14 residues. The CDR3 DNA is TGTGCCGCCGGATATGGCAGGGGAGGATATGGCTACACCTTC. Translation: CAAGYGRGGYGYTF.

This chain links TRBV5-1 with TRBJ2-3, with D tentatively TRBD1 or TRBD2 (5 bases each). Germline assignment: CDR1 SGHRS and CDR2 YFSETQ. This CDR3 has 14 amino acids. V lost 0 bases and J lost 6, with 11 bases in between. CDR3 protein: CASSLVTAADTQYF. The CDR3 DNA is TGCGCCAGCAGCTTGGTGACAGCGGCGGATACGCAGTATTTT. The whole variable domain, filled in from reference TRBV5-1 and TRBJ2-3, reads KAGVTQTPRYLIKTRGQQVTLSCSPISGHRSVSWYQQTPGQGLQFLFEYFSETQRNKGNFPGRFSGRQFSNSRSEMNVSTLELGDSALYLCASSLVTAADTQYFGPGTRLTVL.

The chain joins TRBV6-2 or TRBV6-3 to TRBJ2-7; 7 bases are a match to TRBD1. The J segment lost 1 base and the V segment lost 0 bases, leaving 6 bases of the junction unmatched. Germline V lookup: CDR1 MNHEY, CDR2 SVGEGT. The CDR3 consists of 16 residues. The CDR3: CASSYSPRGSSYEQYF. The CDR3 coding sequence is TGTGCCAGCAGTTACTCGCCCAGGGGGTCTTCCTACGAGCAGTACTTC.

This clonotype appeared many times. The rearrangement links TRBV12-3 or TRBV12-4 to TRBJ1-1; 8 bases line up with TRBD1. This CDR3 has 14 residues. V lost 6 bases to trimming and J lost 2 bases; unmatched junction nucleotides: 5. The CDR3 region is CASSLQGVNTEAFF. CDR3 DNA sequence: TGTGCCAGCAGCTTACAGGGGGTAAACACTGAAGCTTTCTTT.

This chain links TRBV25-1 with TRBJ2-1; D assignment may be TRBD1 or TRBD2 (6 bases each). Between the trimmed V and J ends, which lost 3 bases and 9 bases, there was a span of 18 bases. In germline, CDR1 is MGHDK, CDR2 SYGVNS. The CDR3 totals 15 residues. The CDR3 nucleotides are TGTGCCAGCAGTGACCCGGGGGCCCTTCGTGGTGAGCAGTTCTTC. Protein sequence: CASSDPGALRGEQFF.